This T cell receptor beta chain was recovered during a study of cytomegalovirus exposure and HLA in healthy donors. The donors, nominally healthy at sampling, likely had unrecorded immune exposures. Germline V gene data show CDR1 as GTSNPN and CDR2 as SVGIG (reference sequence). This CDR3 comprises 14 residues. V was cut by 0 bases and J by 1 base, with 7 bases left in between. The PCR was carried out with 60 Vbeta primers and 13 Jbeta primers. Original methodology: Counted up in a later analysis, unique TCR beta chains came to some 82 million, with some 9.9 million shared. Clones were sequenced by immunoSEQ multiplex PCR, and TCRdb holds only the in-frame ones, with some missing. V and J calls and clone size follow that table, whereas D and trimming were derived from the DNA. The sample lists 60,000 to 70,000 clones, roughly 84% seen once, with nearly 3% in the top ten. Overall study results and limits: Association of a missense DCLRE1C variant with TCR beta V- and J-gene trimming was reported in a later analysis. CMV antigen specificity of three CMV-associated chains was confirmed in vitro.

This clone has more than one count but fewer than ten. Its antigen is undetermined. The receptor was derived from a woman aged 30 to 39 in good health and CMV-seronegative. This chain links TRBV30 with TRBJ1-5; no clear D. The source material was PBMCs. The DNA for the CDR3 is TGTGCCTGGAGTGTATTGGCCAGCAATCAGCCCCAGCATTTT. Amino acids: CAWSVLASNQPQHF.